Shown below are 27 T cell receptor beta chains from a single sample sequenced in a study of blood T cells in healthy people across ages. Alongside a J-beta primer mix, a sample-barcoded 5' primer served in a second PCR lasting roughly 7 to 11 cycles. TCRdb ran MiXCR on the 5' RACE reads and lists one entry per CDR3 protein. The sample records around 1.5 million distinct CDR3 sequences, approximately 59% being singletons. Sequences were obtained from blood. All receptors come from a man younger than 35 in good health.

The chain carries TRBV28 and TRBJ2-5, with D hard to call. Germline CDR1 reads MDHEN; CDR2 reads SYDVKM. V was trimmed by 3 bases and J by 11 bases, leaving 19 bases between them. The CDR3 has 14 residues. In nucleotides, the CDR3 is TGTGCCAGCAGTTTCCAGGCTGGGATAAGTGAGCAGTACTTC. Protein: CASSFQAGISEQYF.

CDR3 coding DNA: TGTGCCAGCAGCCGTCCGGGACAGGGTGACAATGAGCAGTTCTTC. It translates to CASSRPGQGDNEQFF. The rearrangement joins TRBV5-4 to TRBJ2-1, with TRBD1 matching over 9 bases. The V gene's germline CDR1 is SGHNT and CDR2 YYREEE (reference sequence). This CDR3 spans 15 amino acids. V lost 4 bases and J lost 5; bases outside the gene matches: 7.

The chain links TRBV12-3 or TRBV12-4 to TRBJ2-7; possible D gene TRBD1, 5 bases. V was cut by 6 bases and J by 3 bases, with 15 bases left in between. The CDR3 has 14 amino acids. CDR3 region: CASSPATAFYEQYF. The CDR3 bases are TGTGCCAGCAGCCCCGCGACAGCATTCTACGAGCAGTACTTC.

This chain uses TRBV20-1 with TRBJ2-7; D might be TRBD1 (5 bases). The V end lost 4 bases, the J end lost 4 bases, and 14 bases lay between the germline ends. The length of the CDR3 is 13 residues. Germline lookup yields CDR1 DFQATT and CDR2 SNEGSKA (reference sequence). CDR3 sequence reads: CSAKAGPEYEQYF. DNA of the CDR3: TGCAGTGCTAAGGCAGGGCCAGAGTACGAGCAGTACTTC.

This chain joins TRBV3-1 and TRBJ1-6, with a possible D match to TRBD1 (5 bases). V gave up 5 bases and J gave up 8 bases, with 13 bases separating them. This CDR3 contains 14 residues. Germline loops: CDR1 LGHDT, CDR2 YNNKEL (reference sequence). DNA of the CDR3: TGTGCCAGCAGCTTCCTGACAGACGATTCACCCCTCCACTTT. Protein: CASSFLTDDSPLHF.

This sequence joins TRBV2 and TRBJ2-7; 12 bases match TRBD2. Losses at the gene ends were 0 bases for V and 4 bases for J; bases not matched to a gene: 10. Germline V gene lookup returns CDR1 SNHLY and CDR2 FYNNEI. The CDR3 consists of 18 residues. The CDR3: CASSEAPLAGGWDYEQYF. In nucleotides, the CDR3 is TGTGCCAGCAGTGAAGCGCCGCTAGCGGGAGGGTGGGATTACGAGCAGTACTTC. The variable domain in full, with the rest retrieved from reference TRBV2 and TRBJ2-7, is EPEVTQTPSHQVTQMGQEVILRCVPISNHLYFYWYRQILGQKVEFLVSFYNNEISEKSEIFDDQFSVERPDGSNFTLKIRSTKLEDSAMYFCASSEAPLAGGWDYEQYFGPGTRLTVT.

This chain uses TRBV12-3 or TRBV12-4 with TRBJ2-7, with unresolved D. This CDR3 contains 14 residues. The V gene lost 0 bases and the J gene lost 2 bases, with 8 bases spanning the gap. Here the CDR3 reads CASSLAPSPYEQYF. CDR3 coding DNA: TGTGCCAGCAGTTTAGCGCCCAGTCCCTACGAGCAGTACTTC.

The chain has TRBV2 and TRBJ2-1, with TRBD2 matching over 7 bases. The V and J ends lost 6 bases and 1 base, in that order; junction bases with no gene match: 9. CDR1 is SNHLY, CDR2 FYNNEI, per germline. The CDR3 totals 16 residues. CDR3 sequence: CASSGTPAGSYNEQFF. The CDR3 DNA reads as TGTGCCAGCAGCGGGACCCCAGCGGGGTCCTACAATGAGCAGTTCTTC.

This clonotype was seen only a few times. The genes are TRBV12-3 or TRBV12-4 and TRBJ2-4; no firm D call. The closer fit of TRBJ2-7 to the DNA end suggests the J call may be wrong. CDR3 size: 12 residues. CDR3 in amino acids: CASSLSLDEQYF. As DNA, the CDR3 is TGTGCCAGCAGTTTATCTCTCGACGAGCAGTACTTC.

This chain links TRBV14 with TRBJ2-7; D gene unclear. Germline V CDR1 and CDR2: SGHDN, FVKESK. Trimming stripped 0 bases from V and 3 bases from J, with 9 bases between. This CDR3 contains 14 residues. The CDR3 loop reads CASSQDSRIYEQYF. The CDR3 DNA is TGTGCCAGCAGCCAAGACTCCCGGATCTACGAGCAGTACTTC.

As concerns this clonotype: The junction shows a germline mismatch at one end, possibly a read error. CDR3 coding DNA: TGTGCCAGCACCCAACTAGCGGAGGGGTCCTATGAGCAGTACTTC. Translating it yields CASTQLAEGSYEQYF. The V gene is TRBV6-4, the J gene TRBJ2-7; 8 bases fit TRBD2. The germline V gene encodes CDR1 MRHNA and CDR2 SNTAGT. The CDR3 runs to 15 residues.

The chain couples TRBV3-1 to TRBJ1-2; D ambiguous. Trimming removed 4 bases at V and 8 bases at J, with 17 bases between. CDR1 and CDR2 from the germline V gene are LGHDT and YNNKEL (reference sequence). This CDR3 comprises 14 residues. The chain's CDR3 is CASSPTIGSGGYTF. Here the CDR3 DNA reads TGTGCCAGCAGCCCAACAATTGGCTCTGGGGGCTACACCTTC.

V gene TRBV4-1 combines with J gene TRBJ1-2; 7 bases are a match to TRBD1. The V and J ends lost 4 bases and 5 bases, in that order; junction bases with no gene match: 13. The CDR3 contains 16 residues. The germline CDR1 and CDR2 sequences are MGHRA and YSYEKL. The CDR3 sequence: CASSLHSRGPHYGYTF. The CDR3 DNA sequence: TGCGCCAGCAGCCTACACTCTAGGGGGCCCCATTATGGCTACACCTTC.

This chain uses TRBV7-8 with TRBJ1-1; 9 bases are a match to TRBD1. Germline CDR1 SGHVS, CDR2 FQNEAQ. The CDR3 extends over 17 amino acids. J gave up 0 bases and V 4 bases, and 9 bases lay outside the gene matches. Written as DNA, the CDR3 is TGTGCCAGCAGCTCTAAGTCACAGGGGGCCATGAACACTGAAGCTTTCTTT. Its protein product is CASSSKSQGAMNTEAFF.

V usage is TRBV6-6 and J usage is TRBJ1-5, with TRBD1 as a possible D gene (5 bases). CDR3 length equals 12 residues. V lost 7 bases, J lost 9 bases, and 13 bases lay in between. The germline CDR1 and CDR2 sequences are MNHNY and SVGAGI (reference sequence). Written as DNA, the CDR3 is TGTGCCAGCACCCACGGGGGGGGGCCCCAGCATTTT. This encodes CASTHGGGPQHF.

This clonotype showed up just a few times. The V and J genes are TRBV5-1 and TRBJ1-2; possibly TRBD1 for D (5 bases). The length of the CDR3 is 15 residues. V was pared by 4 bases and J by 8 bases, with 21 bases between. Germline V gene lookup returns CDR1 SGHRS and CDR2 YFSETQ. Written as DNA, the CDR3 is TGCGCCAGCAGCCCATGGCCGGGGGAGACGGGAGGCTACACCTTC. Amino acids: CASSPWPGETGGYTF.

V and J are TRBV11-2 and TRBJ2-7; 8 bases map to TRBD1. The J call is doubtful: the DNA matches TRBJ2-5 better. Germline loops: CDR1 SGHAT, CDR2 FQNNGV. This CDR3 is built from 15 residues. The DNA of the CDR3 is TGTGCCAGCAGCAGGAGCGGACAGGGAAGGGAGACCCAGTACTTC. Translation: CASSRSGQGRETQYF.

The chain links TRBV6-5 to TRBJ1-1, with TRBD1 as a possible D gene (6 bases). This CDR3 spans 15 amino acids. Germline V gene lookup returns CDR1 MNHEY and CDR2 SVGAGI. Trimming took off 6 bases at V and 1 base at J, with 15 bases between the two ends. For the CDR3, the DNA is TGTGCCAGCAGCTCTTCCCTGGGGGCGAACACTGAAGCTTTCTTT. Protein product: CASSSSLGANTEAFF.

This clonotype showed up just a few times. The chain combines TRBV20-1 with TRBJ2-7; TRBD2 aligns across 13 bases. The CDR3 runs to 14 residues. V lost 5 bases to trimming and J lost 5 bases; unmatched junction nucleotides: 6. Germline CDR1 reads DFQATT; CDR2 reads SNEGSKA (reference sequence). The CDR3 region is CSASGLAGVNEQYF. DNA of the CDR3: TGCAGTGCTTCCGGACTAGCGGGAGTGAACGAGCAGTACTTC.

This chain connects TRBV5-5 to TRBJ2-3; the match to TRBD2 covers 10 bases. The V segment lost 4 bases and the J segment 2 bases; nucleotides outside the gene matches: 7. This CDR3 comprises 16 residues. Germline values: CDR1 SGHKS, CDR2 YYEKEE (reference sequence). CDR3 residues: CASSPGLARDTDTQYF. The CDR3 nucleotides read TGTGCCAGCAGCCCGGGACTAGCGCGAGACACAGATACGCAGTATTTT.

This chain links TRBV6-6 with TRBJ2-1; D not certain. This CDR3 is 12 amino acids long. The V end lost 5 bases, the J end lost 6 bases, and 8 bases lay between the germline ends. Per germline, CDR1 MNHNY and CDR2 SVGAGI (reference sequence). In nucleotides, the CDR3 is TGTGCCAGCAGTCACTATGTCAATGAGCAGTTCTTC. It codes for CASSHYVNEQFF.

This clonotype was seen only a few times. The chain is built from TRBV29-1 and TRBJ2-2; 7 bases are a match to TRBD2. The junction had 5 bases not matched to a gene; V was cut back by 7 bases and J by 0 bases. The germline V gene has CDR1 SQVTM and CDR2 ANQGSEA. CDR3 length: 14 amino acids. The CDR3 sequence: CSARLAANTGELFF. CDR3 DNA: TGCAGCGCCCGACTAGCAGCGAACACCGGGGAGCTGTTTTTT.

This sequence joins TRBV9 and TRBJ2-7, with TRBD2 identical over 8 bases. The CDR3 has 15 residues. J was trimmed by 6 bases and V by 0 bases; bases with no gene match: 8. The germline V gene has CDR1 SGDLS and CDR2 YYNGEE. The DNA for the CDR3 is TGTGCCAGCAGCGTAGCGGGTAGCGGGGCTGGCGAGCAGTACTTC. Its translation is CASSVAGSGAGEQYF. The full variable domain, its missing parts supplied by reference TRBV9 and TRBJ2-7, is DSGVTQTPKHLITATGQRVTLRCSPRSGDLSVYWYQQSLDQGLQFLIQYYNGEERAKGNILERFSAQQFPDLHSELNLSSLELGDSALYFCASSVAGSGAGEQYFGPGTRLTVT.

The rearrangement links TRBV20-1 to TRBJ2-1; 8 nucleotides align to TRBD2. CDR1 and CDR2 from the germline V gene are DFQATT and SNEGSKA (reference sequence). The V segment lost 3 bases and the J segment 9 bases; nucleotides outside the gene matches: 13. There are 15 residues in the CDR3. CDR3: CSARTGRGADGEQFF. CDR3 DNA: TGCAGTGCTAGGACGGGGCGGGGGGCCGATGGTGAGCAGTTCTTC.

This rearrangement joins TRBV6-2 or TRBV6-3 to TRBJ1-5; TRBD1 matches at 8 bases. V shed 6 bases and J 3 bases; nucleotides not matched to a gene: 10. The V gene's germline CDR1 is MNHEY and CDR2 SVGEGT. The CDR3 length is 16 residues. CDR3 nucleotides: TGTGCCAGCAGAGATAAAAGGACAGGGTACAATCAGCCCCAGCATTTT. Translating gives CASRDKRTGYNQPQHF.

CDR3: CASGHPGRTGELFF. The CDR3 DNA reads TGTGCCAGCGGACACCCCGGACGAACCGGGGAGCTGTTTTTT. V is TRBV6-5 and J is TRBJ2-2; D might be TRBD1 (5 bases). With 8 bases removed from V and 5 bases from J, the gap between germline ends came to 15 bases. CDR1 MNHEY and CDR2 SVGAGI come from the germline V gene. The length of the CDR3 is 14 residues.

This clonotype was counted only a few times. This chain's CDR3 is CASSLAGRREQYF. The CDR3 region has the DNA TGTGCCAGCAGCTTAGCCGGACGTCGCGAGCAGTACTTC. V is TRBV7-9 and J is TRBJ2-7; no clear D gene. The germline V and J ends were trimmed by 0 bases and 6 bases, with 9 bases remaining between them. In germline, CDR1 is SEHNR, CDR2 FQNEAQ (reference sequence). The CDR3 loop spans 13 amino acids.